The 17 T cell receptor beta chains below come from one sample, sequenced in a study of T cells after yellow fever vaccination. TCRdb reprocessed the 5' RACE reads via MiXCR and lists one record per CDR3 protein. The table includes 450,000 to 600,000 distinct CDR3 sequences, roughly 13% detected once. The sequenced sample was PBMCs, obtained on the day of the yellow fever booster vaccination. All receptors derive from a man aged 25-45 years who received the YFV17D yellow fever vaccine.

The gene calls are TRBV5-1 and TRBJ2-7; D ambiguous. The CDR3 covers 15 residues. V lost 1 base and J 4 bases, leaving 15 bases between the germline ends. Germline loops: CDR1 SGHRS, CDR2 YFSETQ. Here the CDR3 DNA reads TGCGCCAGCAGCTTGAGGTCGGGTGGGCGGTACGAGCAGTACTTC. Amino acid sequence: CASSLRSGGRYEQYF.

V gene TRBV29-1 combines with J gene TRBJ2-5; weak D call: TRBD2 (5 bases). CDR1 SQVTM and CDR2 ANQGSEA come from the germline V gene. This CDR3 is built from 12 residues. Trimming removed 1 base at V and 8 bases at J, with 11 bases between. CDR3 sequence (DNA): TGCAGCGTTGAAGCCTCACTAGGAACCCAGTACTTC. Translating gives CSVEASLGTQYF.

This clonotype was seen more than once but under ten times. This chain connects TRBV10-3 to TRBJ1-4; D is unclear. The germline V gene encodes CDR1 ENHRY and CDR2 SYGVKD. There are 14 residues in the CDR3. V was clipped by 4 bases and J by 6 bases, with 12 bases between them. CDR3 nucleotide sequence: TGTGCCATCAGTGCCCCCGGAGGAGATGAAAAACTGTTTTTT. It yields the protein CAISAPGGDEKLFF.

This clonotype was detected ten times or more. Here the CDR3 reads CASSQETGGITGELFF. CDR3 sequence (DNA): TGTGCCAGCAGCCAAGAAACGGGAGGGATTACCGGGGAGCTGTTTTTT. J is TRBJ2-2 and V is TRBV14, with TRBD2 matching over 8 bases. The CDR3 spans 16 residues. Trimming took 0 bases from V and 5 from J; bases not matched to a gene: 5. The V gene's germline CDR1 is SGHDN and CDR2 FVKESK. Together with reference TRBV14 and TRBJ2-2, the CDR3 gives the full variable domain: EAGVTQFPSHSVIEKGQTVTLRCDPISGHDNLYWYRRVMGKEIKFLLHFVKESKQDESGMPNNRFLAERTGGTYSTLKVQPAELEDSGVYFCASSQETGGITGELFFGEGSRLTVL.

This clonotype was counted a few times. The chain couples TRBV15 to TRBJ2-1; D is ambiguous. CDR1 is LNHNV and CDR2 is YYDKDF in the germline V gene (reference sequence). With 3 bases removed from V and 10 bases from J, the gap between germline ends came to 13 bases. CDR3 length equals 13 residues. The CDR3 region is CATSSETVGEQFF. As DNA, the CDR3 is TGTGCCACCAGCAGCGAGACTGTTGGCGAGCAGTTCTTC. The entire variable domain, with the rest obtained from reference TRBV15 and TRBJ2-1, is as follows: DAMVIQNPRYQVTQFGKPVTLSCSQTLNHNVMYWYQQKSSQAPKLLFHYYDKDFNNEADTPDNFQSRRPNTSFCFLDIRSPGLGDTAMYLCATSSETVGEQFFGPGTRLTVL.

In this sample, this clonotype turned up many times. The chain has TRBV20-1 and TRBJ2-1; D not certain. This CDR3 is 12 amino acids long. Germline V gene lookup returns CDR1 DFQATT and CDR2 SNEGSKA (reference sequence). CDR3 DNA: TGCAGCGTTGGAACTCGTGACAATGAGCAGTTCTTC. It yields the protein CSVGTRDNEQFF.

The rearrangement links TRBV6-2 or TRBV6-3 to TRBJ2-5; 8 bases are a match to TRBD1. J was trimmed by 1 base and V by 6 bases; bases with no gene match: 16. Per the germline V gene, CDR1 is MNHEY and CDR2 is SVGEGT. The CDR3 totals 18 residues. The CDR3 DNA sequence: TGTGCCAGCAGCTACCCCCGGGACAGGAATGGAGGCCAAGAGACCCAGTACTTC. It specifies CASSYPRDRNGGQETQYF.

This clonotype has a count of ten or more. The CDR3 sequence: CASSLLSAGGLKFTEAFF. In nucleotides, the CDR3 is TGTGCCAGCAGCTTGTTGTCCGCAGGGGGTCTTAAGTTCACTGAAGCTTTCTTT. The genes are TRBV11-2 and TRBJ1-1, with 7 bases identical to TRBD1. The CDR3 has 18 residues. The germline V gene has CDR1 SGHAT and CDR2 FQNNGV. The trim removed 3 bases at V and 4 bases at J, leaving 17 bases unmatched.

The V and J genes are TRBV7-2 and TRBJ2-7; D gene unclear. The V end lost 5 bases, the J end lost 6 bases, and 11 bases lay between the germline ends. The germline CDR1 and CDR2 sequences are SGHTA and FQGNSA. The CDR3 extends over 12 amino acids. The CDR3 sequence is CASSRPLIEQYF. CDR3 DNA sequence: TGTGCCAGCAGCCGCCCCCTTATCGAGCAGTACTTC.

The chain recombines TRBV10-3 with TRBJ2-3; D perhaps matches TRBD1 (5 bases). V lost 6 bases and J 1 base, leaving 14 bases between the germline ends. Germline assignment: CDR1 ENHRY and CDR2 SYGVKD. This CDR3 region has 15 residues. The DNA of the CDR3 is TGTGCCATCAGAGGGCCAGGGCAGCGCACAGATACGCAGTATTTT. This sequence encodes CAIRGPGQRTDTQYF.

The chain uses TRBV12-3 or TRBV12-4 and TRBJ2-7; D uncertain. The length of the CDR3 is 11 residues. Trimming removed 0 bases at V and 8 bases at J, with 5 bases between. The CDR3 loop is CASSLAEQQYF. Written as DNA, the CDR3 is TGTGCCAGCAGTTTAGCCGAGCAGCAGTACTTC.

This clonotype came up a few times. The chain uses TRBV12-3 or TRBV12-4 and TRBJ1-2; D not resolved. V lost 3 bases and J 4 bases, leaving 15 bases between the germline ends. The length of the CDR3 is 15 residues. CDR3 nucleotides: TGTGCCAGCAGTTTTAATAGAGGCAGGAGCTATGGCTACACCTTC. Translated: CASSFNRGRSYGYTF.

This clonotype was recorded at least ten times. The chain carries TRBV28 and TRBJ2-1; D may be TRBD1 (5 bases). This CDR3 is 16 amino acids long. CDR1 is MDHEN and CDR2 is SYDVKM in the germline V gene. Trimming cost V 7 bases and J 12 bases, with 28 bases left between them. DNA for the CDR3: TGTGCCAGCACCCTGGTCTACCTGGGAAGGGGTATACGGCAGTTCTTC. It codes for CASTLVYLGRGIRQFF.

The chain uses TRBV5-1 and TRBJ2-5, with D uncertain. CDR1 and CDR2 from the germline V gene are SGHRS and YFSETQ. CDR3 size: 14 residues. Trimming left V 2 bases short and J 1 base short, with 9 bases between. In DNA, the CDR3 is TGCGCCAGCAGCTTTATGGCTATCCAAGAGACCCAGTACTTC. Its protein product is CASSFMAIQETQYF.

On this clonotype itself: One junction end does not reproduce the germline sequence, and a read error may be involved. The rearrangement joins TRBV12-3 or TRBV12-4 to TRBJ2-7; the match to TRBD2 covers 10 bases. CDR3 length: 13 amino acids. CDR3: CASSLAGAAEQYF. CDR3 in DNA: TGTGCCAGCAGTCTAGCGGGAGCTGCCGAGCAGTACTTC.

This clonotype was counted only a few times. The CDR3 DNA reads as TGCAGCGTCGAACGGGGACACACAGATACGCAGTATTTT. The encoded protein is CSVERGHTDTQYF. This chain links TRBV29-1 with TRBJ2-3; TRBD1 is a possible D gene (6 bases). Trimming cost V 6 bases and J 2 bases, with 12 bases left between them. CDR1 is SQVTM and CDR2 is ANQGSEA in the germline V gene. The CDR3 has 13 amino acids.

In nucleotides, the CDR3 is TGCAGTGCTGTTAGCGGGAGCGCCTACGAGCAGTACTTC. Encoded protein: CSAVSGSAYEQYF. This rearrangement joins TRBV20-1 to TRBJ2-7, with 9 bases lining up with TRBD2. Germline CDR1 reads DFQATT; CDR2 reads SNEGSKA (reference sequence). This CDR3 has 13 residues. The V and J ends lost 5 bases and 2 bases, in that order; junction bases with no gene match: 4.